Sequencing of this T cell receptor beta chain was carried out in a study of blood T cell repertoires in COVID-19. Profiling relied on immunoSEQ multiplex PCR, and the TCRdb table lists in-frame clones only, not all of them. The sample records about 270,000 clones, 85% to 90% being singletons. The cohort comprised adults aged about 18 to 90 years residing in 20 to 30 US areas. Each participant's cohort was designated according to participant-reported clinical history. This receptor was identified in a woman in her twenties or thirties with acute COVID-19. Sequencing was performed on PBMCs or T cells enriched from blood (not recorded which).

CDR3 sequence reads: CATSRVTGGGTEAFF. CDR3 nucleotide sequence: TGTGCCACCAGCAGAGTAACAGGGGGAGGCACTGAAGCTTTCTTT. The gene calls are TRBV15 and TRBJ1-1; 8 bases line up with TRBD1. V gave up 1 base and J gave up 4 bases; unmatched junction bases: 5. CDR3 size: 15 residues. Germline CDR1 LNHNV, CDR2 YYDKDF (reference sequence).